This T cell receptor (beta chain) appears in the sequencing data of a study of blood T cell repertoires in COVID-19. Study at large: The United States, Italy and Spain supplied acute and convalescent COVID-19 samples. T cells, B-cell-depleted T cells, or PBMCs supplied cDNA or gDNA.

Per the original methods: It was from reference gene primer amplification that nucleated cell counts were estimated. TCRdb keeps only in-frame clones here, not all; method: immunoSEQ multiplex PCR. The V and J calls and the clone size are those of that table, but D and trimming were determined from the DNA. The sample yields roughly 80,000 clones, 75% to 90% seen once. Only a few counts were recorded for this clone. V was shortened by 1 base and J by 8 bases, with 11 bases between the two germline ends. Germline loops: CDR1 GTSNPN, CDR2 SVGIG (reference sequence). The CDR3 is 13 amino acids. This TCR came from a man between 60 and 70 years old with active or convalescent COVID-19. The chain has TRBV30 and TRBJ1-4; D not resolved. The sequenced sample consisted of peripheral blood. CDR3 protein: CAWSGGVIEKLFF. The CDR3 nucleotides read TGTGCCTGGAGTGGGGGAGTAATCGAAAAACTGTTTTTT.